Listed here are 2 T cell receptor beta chains from one sample, sequenced in a study of beta chain features in type 1 diabetes. The investigators reverse transcribed all of the isolated RNA, so they sequenced expressed TCRB transcripts. The assay was immunoSEQ multiplex PCR, and TCRdb's table has in-frame clones only and misses some. This table has about 250,000 clones, over 12% appearing once. Sequenced: naive CD4+ T cells from blood. These TCRs come from a woman aged 40 to 50 in good health.

This clone came up many times. The V gene is TRBV7-9, the J gene TRBJ2-1, with 10 bases matching TRBD1. CDR3 size: 15 residues. With 6 bases clipped from V and 6 bases from J, the junction kept 8 bases outside the gene matches. Germline V lookup: CDR1 SEHNR, CDR2 FQNEAQ (reference sequence). In nucleotides, the CDR3 is TGTGCCAGCAGGTCCCCGGGACAGGGGATCAATGAGCAGTTCTTC. Its protein product is CASRSPGQGINEQFF.

Only a few counts were recorded for this clone. The chain recombines TRBV7-9 with TRBJ2-7, with 9 bases lining up with TRBD1. The germline CDR1 and CDR2 sequences are SEHNR and FQNEAQ (reference sequence). This CDR3 spans 13 amino acids. Trimming at V came to 4 bases and at J to 7 bases, leaving 5 bases not matched to a gene. CDR3 DNA: TGTGCCAGCAGCTGGACAGGGGTTAGAGAGCAGTACTTC. Its protein is CASSWTGVREQYF.